This TCR beta chain was captured by sequencing in a study of T-cell reconstitution after alpha-beta-depleted transplantation in children. In germline, CDR1 is MDHEN, CDR2 SYDVKM. Trimming took off 5 bases at V and 0 bases at J, with 8 bases between the two ends. The CDR3 spans 15 residues. A few counts support this clonotype. Preparation of the TCRbeta library was carried out with unique molecular identifiers. Via MiXCR, TCRdb re-called the PCR reads, giving one row per CDR3 protein. The sample includes under 300,000 distinct CDR3 sequences, about 9.9% seen only once; the top ten take about a quarter.

This chain links TRBV28 with TRBJ2-6; the D gene is possibly TRBD2 (5 bases). This specimen was peripheral blood, taken 180 days after TCRalphabeta/CD19-depleted stem cell transplant. This clonotype was sampled from a male patient aged 2-10 years who had a stem cell transplant for chronic granulomatous disease, so the T cells may come from the graft donor. The CDR3 region is CASSAGSSGANVLTF. CDR3 coding DNA: TGTGCCAGCAGTGCTGGGAGCTCTGGGGCCAACGTCCTGACTTTC.